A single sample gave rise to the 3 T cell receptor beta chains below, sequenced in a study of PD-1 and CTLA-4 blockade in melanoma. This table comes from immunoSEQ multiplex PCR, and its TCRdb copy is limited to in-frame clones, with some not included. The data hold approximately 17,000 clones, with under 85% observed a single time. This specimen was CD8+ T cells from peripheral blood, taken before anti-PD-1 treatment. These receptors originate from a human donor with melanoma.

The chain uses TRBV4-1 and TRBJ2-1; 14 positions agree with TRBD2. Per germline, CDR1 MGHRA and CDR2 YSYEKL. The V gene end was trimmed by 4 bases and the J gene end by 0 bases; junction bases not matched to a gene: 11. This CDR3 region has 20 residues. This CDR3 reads CASSPGPGLAGESSYNEQFF. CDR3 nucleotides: TGCGCCAGCAGCCCGGGACCGGGACTAGCGGGGGAGAGCTCCTACAATGAGCAGTTCTTC.

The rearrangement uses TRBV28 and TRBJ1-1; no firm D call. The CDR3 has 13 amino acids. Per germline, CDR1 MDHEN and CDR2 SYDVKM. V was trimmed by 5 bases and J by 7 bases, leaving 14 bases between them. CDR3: CASSLTDIVEAFF. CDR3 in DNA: TGTGCCAGCAGTCTGACCGACATCGTTGAAGCTTTCTTT. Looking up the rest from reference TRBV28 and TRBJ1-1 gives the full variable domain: DVKVTQSSRYLVKRTGEKVFLECVQDMDHENMFWYRQDPGLGLRLIYFSYDVKMKEKGDIPEGYSVSREKKERFSLILESASTNQTSMYLCASSLTDIVEAFFGQGTRLTVV.

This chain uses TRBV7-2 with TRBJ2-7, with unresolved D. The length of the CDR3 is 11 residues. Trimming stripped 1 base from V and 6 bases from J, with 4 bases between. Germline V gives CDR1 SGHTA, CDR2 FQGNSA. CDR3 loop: CASSLEFEQYF. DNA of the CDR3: TGTGCCAGCAGCTTAGAGTTCGAGCAGTACTTC.